This entry lists 28 T cell receptor beta chains sequenced from one sample in a study of beta chain features in type 1 diabetes. The authors reverse transcribed all of the isolated RNA, so sequencing captured expressed TCRB transcripts. Sequencing used immunoSEQ multiplex PCR; TCRdb keeps in-frame clones, though not all of them. The sample lists about 620,000 clones, about a sixth seen once, with approximately 0.093% in the top ten. The specimen sequenced was naive CD4+ T cells from blood. All receptors derive from a man aged 18 to 29 in good health.

This clone was seen more than once but under ten times. The genes are TRBV7-8 and TRBJ2-1, with 8 bases lining up with TRBD1. CDR3 length equals 16 residues. Germline lookup yields CDR1 SGHVS and CDR2 FQNEAQ. With V trimmed by 1 base and J by 9 bases, 11 bases remained unmatched. CDR3 DNA sequence: TGTGCCAGCAGCTTAGTCCCGCAGGGGGCGACGGGTGAGCAGTTCTTC. Its protein product is CASSLVPQGATGEQFF.

The sample holds a few counts of this clone. The chain links TRBV10-3 to TRBJ2-3, with 7 bases fitting TRBD1. V lost 5 bases and J lost 1; bases outside the gene matches: 6. CDR3 size: 15 residues. Germline CDR1 is ENHRY and CDR2 is SYGVKD. The CDR3 loop reads CAISPGGLGTDTQYF. The CDR3 DNA reads TGTGCCATCAGTCCAGGGGGTTTGGGCACAGATACGCAGTATTTT.

The rearrangement links TRBV2 to TRBJ2-7; TRBD1 is a possible D gene (7 bases). Trimming left V 6 bases short and J 9 bases short, with 18 bases between. Germline loops: CDR1 SNHLY, CDR2 FYNNEI. The CDR3 is 13 residues long. Here the CDR3 DNA reads TGTGCCAGCAGGGCGGGACAGCCGGTGAGGCAGTACTTC. This codes for CASRAGQPVRQYF.

This clone was observed a few times. The chain uses TRBV9 and TRBJ2-7, with 8 bases matching TRBD2. Per germline, CDR1 SGDLS and CDR2 YYNGEE. The CDR3 is made up of 17 amino acids. Trimming at V came to 2 bases and at J to 0 bases, leaving 10 bases not matched to a gene. For the CDR3, the DNA is TGTGCCAGCAGCGTTGGTGTGGGCGGGAGGCGCTCCTACGAGCAGTACTTC. This encodes CASSVGVGGRRSYEQYF.

The rearrangement joins TRBV7-9 to TRBJ2-4; D not resolved. Germline V lookup: CDR1 SEHNR, CDR2 FQNEAQ (reference sequence). Trimming removed 3 bases from V and 3 bases from J, with 12 bases in between. The CDR3 is made up of 15 amino acids. DNA of the CDR3: TGTGCCAGCAGCTTGGAGTTTTTGGGCAAAAACATTCAGTACTTC. It specifies CASSLEFLGKNIQYF. Full variable domain (remainder filled in from reference TRBV7-9 and TRBJ2-4): DTGVSQNPRHKITKRGQNVTFRCDPISEHNRLYWYRQTLGQGPEFLTYFQNEAQLEKSRLLSDRFSAERPKGSFSTLEIQRTEQGDSAMYLCASSLEFLGKNIQYFGAGTRLSVL.

In this sample, this clone turned up a few times. V and J are TRBV7-9 and TRBJ2-1; D is ambiguous. The CDR3 covers 14 residues. V lost 1 base to trimming and J lost 6 bases, with 10 bases between them. Germline V CDR1 and CDR2: SEHNR, FQNEAQ (reference sequence). CDR3 DNA: TGTGCCAGCAGCTTAGGGGCCCTCAGCAATGAGCAGTTCTTC. Its translation: CASSLGALSNEQFF. Full variable domain (rest looked up from reference TRBV7-9 and TRBJ2-1): DTGVSQNPRHKITKRGQNVTFRCDPISEHNRLYWYRQTLGQGPEFLTYFQNEAQLEKSRLLSDRFSAERPKGSFSTLEIQRTEQGDSAMYLCASSLGALSNEQFFGPGTRLTVL.

The chain recombines TRBV9 with TRBJ1-1, with 7 bases aligning to TRBD1. CDR3 length: 14 amino acids. V lost 1 base to trimming and J lost 1 base; unmatched junction nucleotides: 1. CDR1 and CDR2 (germline): SGDLS, YYNGEE. This CDR3 is CASSVQGGNTEAFF. DNA for the CDR3: TGTGCCAGCAGCGTACAGGGGGGGAACACTGAAGCTTTCTTT.

This clone has at least ten counts. The chain has TRBV28 and TRBJ2-1, with a possible D match to TRBD2 (5 bases). Trimming took off 8 bases at V and 8 bases at J, with 13 bases between the two ends. This CDR3 contains 12 residues. Germline V CDR1 and CDR2: MDHEN, SYDVKM. CDR3 DNA sequence: TGTGCCAGCGGCTTGAGCGGCTATGAGCAGTTCTTC. Amino acids: CASGLSGYEQFF.

The chain uses TRBV10-3 and TRBJ2-7, with D possibly called TRBD1 or TRBD2 (7 bases each). The CDR3 length is 16 residues. The V end lost 2 bases, the J end lost 7 bases, and 21 bases lay between the germline ends. The V gene's germline CDR1 is ENHRY and CDR2 SYGVKD. This CDR3 is CAISEASRGGTWEQYF. DNA of the CDR3: TGTGCCATCAGTGAGGCTTCCAGGGGGGGTACGTGGGAGCAGTACTTC.

The chain joins TRBV5-4 to TRBJ1-3; D is uncertain. Germline lookup yields CDR1 SGHNT and CDR2 YYREEE (reference sequence). The CDR3 consists of 13 residues. V shed 3 bases and J shed 1 base, with 5 bases lying between them. CDR3 sequence reads: CASSSGSGNTIYF. CDR3 sequence (DNA): TGTGCCAGCAGCTCGGGATCTGGAAACACCATATATTTT.

The rearrangement uses TRBV20-1 and TRBJ2-5; D is ambiguous. The germline V and J ends were trimmed by 8 bases and 4 bases, with 11 bases remaining between them. The CDR3 runs to 11 residues. Germline CDR1 is DFQATT and CDR2 is SNEGSKA (reference sequence). Here the CDR3 DNA reads TGCAGTCTTAGAGCGAGAGAGACCCAGTACTTC. As protein: CSLRARETQYF.

There are a few counts of this clone. This chain uses TRBV10-3 with TRBJ2-2, with TRBD1 matching 9 bases. V lost 9 bases, J lost 1 base, and 6 bases stayed unmatched. Germline V gene lookup returns CDR1 ENHRY and CDR2 SYGVKD. This CDR3 comprises 15 residues. The CDR3 DNA follows: TGTGCCATACACTTGGGACAGGGGAACACCGGGGAGCTGTTTTTT. It is translated as CAIHLGQGNTGELFF.

This clone was seen more than once but under ten times. The chain couples TRBV11-2 to TRBJ2-1; 9 bases line up with TRBD1. V lost 11 bases and J lost 4; bases outside the gene matches: 3. Germline V lookup: CDR1 SGHAT, CDR2 FQNNGV. The CDR3 loop spans 12 amino acids. The DNA of the CDR3 is TGTGCCGGAGGACAGGGGTACAATGAGCAGTTCTTC. Translated, it gives CAGGQGYNEQFF. The variable domain in full, completed from reference TRBV11-2 and TRBJ2-1, reads EAGVAQSPRYKIIEKRQSVAFWCNPISGHATLYWYQQILGQGPKLLIQFQNNGVVDDSQLPKDRFSAERLKGVDSTLKIQPAKLEDSAVYLCAGGQGYNEQFFGPGTRLTVL.

The rearrangement links TRBV20-1 to TRBJ2-1; a weak D match, TRBD1 (5 bases). V lost 5 bases and J 5 bases, leaving 7 bases between the germline ends. The CDR3 is 11 residues long. Per germline, CDR1 DFQATT and CDR2 SNEGSKA (reference sequence). CDR3 in amino acids: CSAWTHNEQFF. In DNA form, the CDR3 reads TGCAGTGCTTGGACACACAATGAGCAGTTCTTC.

This chain joins TRBV5-1 and TRBJ2-5, with 7 bases matching TRBD2. The CDR3 has 15 amino acids. Germline lookup yields CDR1 SGHRS and CDR2 YFSETQ. The junction had 8 bases not matched to a gene; V was cut back by 4 bases and J by 2 bases. CDR3 sequence (DNA): TGCGCCAGCAGCCCCCGGGCTAGCGGACAAGAGACCCAGTACTTC. This gives the protein CASSPRASGQETQYF.

This clone was detected a few times. The chain is built from TRBV14 and TRBJ2-2, with D hard to call. V gave up 3 bases and J gave up 8 bases, with 16 bases separating them. Germline V CDR1 and CDR2: SGHDN, FVKESK. This CDR3 comprises 15 residues. CDR3 residues: CASSHTPPSWGELFF. The CDR3 DNA reads TGTGCCAGCAGCCACACCCCACCTAGTTGGGGGGAGCTGTTTTTT.

The chain joins TRBV19 to TRBJ2-7, with D perhaps matching TRBD1 (5 bases). This CDR3 has 13 residues. V was shortened by 5 bases and J by 3 bases, with 11 bases between the two germline ends. The germline V gene has CDR1 LNHDA and CDR2 SQIVND (reference sequence). This chain's CDR3 is CASSVQVVYEQYF. For the CDR3, the DNA is TGTGCCAGTAGTGTACAGGTTGTCTACGAGCAGTACTTC.

This clone was recorded only once. The CDR3 DNA sequence: TGTGCCAGCATTGTGGGTAAATCCTACTCACCCCTCCACTTT. As protein: CASIVGKSYSPLHF. The chain is built from TRBV6-6 and TRBJ1-6; D uncertain. This CDR3 has 14 residues. Germline loops: CDR1 MNHNY, CDR2 SVGAGI (reference sequence). V was clipped by 7 bases and J by 10 bases, with 17 bases between them.

V is TRBV7-2 and J is TRBJ2-7, with D perhaps matching TRBD1 (6 bases). Deletions cut 5 bases from V and 3 bases from J, with 17 bases between. The CDR3 is 15 residues long. Germline CDR1 is SGHTA and CDR2 is FQGNSA. The CDR3 region is CASSLSGTHYYEQYF. In DNA form, the CDR3 reads TGTGCCAGCAGCCTGTCCGGGACACATTACTACGAGCAGTACTTC.

This clone was detected only a few times. The gene calls are TRBV10-3 and TRBJ2-5; tentative D call: TRBD1 (6 bases). Trimming left V 8 bases short and J 5 bases short, with 15 bases between. Germline assignment: CDR1 ENHRY and CDR2 SYGVKD. CDR3 length: 13 amino acids. Here the CDR3 DNA reads TGTGCCATCCAACAGGGAGTTGCGGAGACCCAGTACTTC. The encoded protein is CAIQQGVAETQYF.

This clone was seen more than once but under ten times. The CDR3 is CSASTGAYEQYF. In DNA form, the CDR3 reads TGCAGCGCCTCGACAGGGGCCTACGAGCAGTACTTC. The chain uses TRBV29-1 and TRBJ2-7, with TRBD1 matching over 8 bases. The CDR3 has 12 residues. V shed 7 bases and J 2 bases; nucleotides not matched to a gene: 4. From germline, CDR1 is SQVTM and CDR2 ANQGSEA.

The chain links TRBV5-6 to TRBJ2-7; 12 bases match TRBD2. The CDR3 is 16 residues long. V dropped 3 bases and J dropped 0; count of bases not matched to a gene: 4. Germline assignment: CDR1 SGHDT and CDR2 YYEEEE. The CDR3 protein is CASSSRTSGDSYEQYF. The DNA for the CDR3 is TGTGCCAGCAGCTCGAGGACTAGCGGGGACTCCTACGAGCAGTACTTC.

This clone was detected a few times. This chain connects TRBV25-1 to TRBJ2-7; TRBD2 matches 13 bases. The CDR3 spans 15 residues. Trimming cost V 8 bases and J 5 bases; bases outside gene matches: 9. The V gene's germline CDR1 is MGHDK and CDR2 SYGVNS. The CDR3 nucleotides read TGTGCCAGCTCCCGGGGGGGACTAGCGGGACACGAGCAGTACTTC. This codes for CASSRGGLAGHEQYF.

Here the CDR3 DNA reads TGTGCCAGCAGTAGCCCCTGGACAGGGGGCACAGATACGCAGTATTTT. The encoded protein is CASSSPWTGGTDTQYF. The genes are TRBV28 and TRBJ2-3, with TRBD1 identical over 9 bases. CDR1 and CDR2 (germline): MDHEN, SYDVKM. There are 16 residues in the CDR3. V shed 5 bases and J 1 base; nucleotides not matched to a gene: 7.

This clone showed up just a few times. The chain recombines TRBV10-3 with TRBJ1-2, with D perhaps matching TRBD1 (6 bases). This CDR3 contains 15 residues. V was trimmed by 6 bases and J by 0 bases, leaving 14 bases between them. The germline CDR1 and CDR2 sequences are ENHRY and SYGVKD. CDR3 region: CAISDTGTTNYGYTF. The CDR3 region has the DNA TGTGCCATCAGCGATACCGGGACAACTAACTATGGCTACACCTTC.

This clone came up a few times. The chain is built from TRBV9 and TRBJ1-1; perhaps TRBD1 as D (6 bases). Per the germline V gene, CDR1 is SGDLS and CDR2 is YYNGEE. V was cut by 1 base and J by 3 bases, with 28 bases left in between. This CDR3 is 20 amino acids long. The CDR3 here is CASSVRASALGGAGDTEAFF. CDR3 sequence (DNA): TGTGCCAGCAGCGTAAGAGCCTCCGCCCTGGGTGGGGCAGGGGACACTGAAGCTTTCTTT.

This clone has just a few counts. This chain joins TRBV27 and TRBJ2-7; maybe TRBD1 (6 bases). V dropped 6 bases and J dropped 1 base, with 19 bases sitting between them. Germline-derived CDR1 and CDR2 are MNHEY and SMNVEV (reference sequence). The CDR3 has 16 amino acids. CDR3 region: CASRGAEATVSYEQYF. The CDR3 bases are TGTGCCAGCAGGGGGGCGGAGGCGACCGTATCCTACGAGCAGTACTTC.

The chain joins TRBV18 to TRBJ1-2; D unresolved. V gave up 1 base and J gave up 2 bases, with 11 bases separating them. Looked up from germline, CDR1 is KGHSH and CDR2 is LQKENI. This CDR3 comprises 15 residues. The CDR3 DNA follows: TGTGCCAGCTCACCACAAGACGGAAACAACTATGGCTACACCTTC. This gives the protein CASSPQDGNNYGYTF.